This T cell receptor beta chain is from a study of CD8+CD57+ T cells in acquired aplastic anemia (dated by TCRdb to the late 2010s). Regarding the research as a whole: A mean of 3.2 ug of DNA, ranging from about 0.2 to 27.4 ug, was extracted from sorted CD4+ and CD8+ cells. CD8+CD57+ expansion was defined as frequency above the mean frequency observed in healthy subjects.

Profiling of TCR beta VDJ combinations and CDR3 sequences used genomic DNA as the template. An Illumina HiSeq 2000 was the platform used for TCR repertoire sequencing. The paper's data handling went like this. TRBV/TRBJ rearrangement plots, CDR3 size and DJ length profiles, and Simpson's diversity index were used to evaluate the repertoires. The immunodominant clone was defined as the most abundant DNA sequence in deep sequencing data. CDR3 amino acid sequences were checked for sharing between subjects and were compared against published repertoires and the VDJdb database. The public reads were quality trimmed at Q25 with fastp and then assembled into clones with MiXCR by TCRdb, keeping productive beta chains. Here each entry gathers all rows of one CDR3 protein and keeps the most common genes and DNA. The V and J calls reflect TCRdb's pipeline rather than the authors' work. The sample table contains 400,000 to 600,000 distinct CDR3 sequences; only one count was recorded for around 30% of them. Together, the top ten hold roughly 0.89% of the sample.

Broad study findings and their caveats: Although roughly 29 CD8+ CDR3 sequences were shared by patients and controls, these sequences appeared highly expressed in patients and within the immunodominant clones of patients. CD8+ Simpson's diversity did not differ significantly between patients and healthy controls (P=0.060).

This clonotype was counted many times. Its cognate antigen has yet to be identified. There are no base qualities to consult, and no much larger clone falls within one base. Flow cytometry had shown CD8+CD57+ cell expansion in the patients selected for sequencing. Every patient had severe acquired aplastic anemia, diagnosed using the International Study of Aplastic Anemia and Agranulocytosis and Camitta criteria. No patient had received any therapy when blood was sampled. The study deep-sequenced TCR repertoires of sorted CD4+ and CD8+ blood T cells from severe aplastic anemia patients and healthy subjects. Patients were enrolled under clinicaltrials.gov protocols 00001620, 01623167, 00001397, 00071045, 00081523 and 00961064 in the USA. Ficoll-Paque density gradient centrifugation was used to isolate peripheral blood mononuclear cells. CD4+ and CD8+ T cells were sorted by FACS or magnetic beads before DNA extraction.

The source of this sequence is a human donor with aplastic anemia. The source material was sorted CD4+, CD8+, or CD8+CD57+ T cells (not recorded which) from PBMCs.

For the CDR3, the sequence is CSARDRSTGPYGYTF. At the DNA level, the sequence is TGCAGTGCTAGAGATCGTAGTACAGGGCCCTATGGCTACACCTTC. The chain employs TRBV20-1 and TRBJ1-2, with a weak D call of TRBD1 (6 bases match). The V end loses 0 bases and the J end loses 4 bases, and a stretch of 15 bases separates them. The CDR3 spans 15 residues, from the cysteine through the phenylalanine. Only CDR3 DNA is held: 45 bases, read in frame from base 1. As encoded in the germline V gene (reference sequence), CDR1 is DFQATT while CDR2 is SNEGSKA.